Shown below are 18 T cell receptor beta chains from a single sample sequenced in a study of long-term antiretroviral therapy in people with HIV. They ran version v3.0 of the immunoSEQ assay at survey level. Sequencing used immunoSEQ multiplex PCR; TCRdb keeps in-frame clones, though not all of them. This table holds 25,000 to 30,000 clones, approximately 90% found once. This specimen was unsorted PBMCs, taken approximately 5.1 years after starting antiretroviral therapy. The receptors come from a woman aged 40 to 49 with HIV.

The chain couples TRBV7-2 to TRBJ2-1; D gene ambiguous. The germline gives CDR1 SGHTA, CDR2 FQGNSA. Between the trimmed V and J ends, which lost 5 bases and 7 bases, there was a span of 12 bases. The CDR3 runs 13 residues. The CDR3 sequence: CASSQVRRNEQFF. The CDR3 region has the DNA TGTGCCAGCAGCCAAGTTAGGCGGAATGAGCAGTTCTTC.

The chain recombines TRBV11-2 with TRBJ1-2, with D tentatively TRBD1 (5 bases). The germline V and J ends were trimmed by 1 base and 4 bases, with 10 bases remaining between them. The CDR3 is 14 residues long. Germline values: CDR1 SGHAT, CDR2 FQNNGV. Here the CDR3 reads CASSLVGQGYGYTF. In DNA form, the CDR3 reads TGTGCCAGCAGCTTAGTAGGGCAGGGCTATGGCTACACCTTC.

The chain joins TRBV5-6 to TRBJ1-2; D ambiguous. V lost 0 bases to trimming and J lost 4 bases, with 10 bases between them. Germline values: CDR1 SGHDT, CDR2 YYEEEE. CDR3 length: 14 residues. The CDR3 loop reads CASSLGEVGYGYTF. DNA of the CDR3: TGTGCCAGCAGCTTGGGGGAAGTAGGCTATGGCTACACCTTC.

The chain is built from TRBV7-9 and TRBJ2-2; TRBD2 matches at 8 bases. Germline V gives CDR1 SEHNR, CDR2 FQNEAQ (reference sequence). This CDR3 comprises 14 residues. V was clipped by 4 bases and J by 4 bases; unmatched bases: 2. In DNA form, the CDR3 reads TGTGCCAGCAGCTCAAGCGGGAGCACCGGGGAGCTGTTTTTT. Its translation is CASSSSGSTGELFF.

The V call is TRBV6-5, the J call TRBJ2-1; 10 bases align to TRBD2. There are 14 residues in the CDR3. CDR1 and CDR2 from the germline V gene are MNHEY and SVGAGI. V lost 5 bases, J lost 10 bases, and 8 bases stayed unmatched. CDR3 sequence: CASSTSGGAIEQFF. CDR3 DNA sequence: TGTGCCAGCAGTACGAGCGGGGGGGCAATCGAGCAGTTCTTC.

The chain employs TRBV14 and TRBJ2-7; 8 nucleotides agree with TRBD1. This CDR3 has 17 amino acids. The V gene's germline CDR1 is SGHDN and CDR2 FVKESK. V gave up 2 bases and J gave up 5 bases; unmatched junction bases: 14. The chain's CDR3 is CASSQKQGTGGSHEQYF. CDR3 sequence (DNA): TGTGCCAGCAGCCAAAAGCAAGGGACAGGAGGGTCCCACGAGCAGTACTTC.

V gene TRBV2 combines with J gene TRBJ1-2, with 9 positions matching TRBD1. Germline trimming cut 8 bases from V and 4 bases from J; bases unmatched to any gene: 11. Germline V gene data show CDR1 as SNHLY and CDR2 as FYNNEI. The CDR3 spans 15 residues. CDR3 in DNA: TGTGCCAGCGTATTGGGACAGGGAATCGGCTATGGCTACACCTTC. Translation gives CASVLGQGIGYGYTF.

CDR3 bases: TGTGCCAGCAGCTTATTTGACGGGAACACCGGGGAGCTGTTTTTT. Protein: CASSLFDGNTGELFF. V gene TRBV7-6 combines with J gene TRBJ2-2, with D unclear. Per germline, CDR1 SGHVS and CDR2 FNYEAQ. This CDR3 has 15 residues. V was pared by 2 bases and J by 1 base, with 8 bases between.

This chain connects TRBV10-3 to TRBJ2-3; unclear D gene. V was pared by 6 bases and J by 3 bases, with 13 bases between. The CDR3 extends over 14 amino acids. The germline V gene has CDR1 ENHRY and CDR2 SYGVKD. The CDR3 loop is CAISLSHLTDTQYF. CDR3 DNA sequence: TGTGCCATCAGCCTCAGTCACCTTACAGATACGCAGTATTTT.

The chain combines TRBV9 with TRBJ2-7, with D perhaps matching TRBD1 or TRBD2 (5 bases each). Trimming took 4 bases from V and 5 from J, leaving 13 bases between them. The germline CDR1 and CDR2 sequences are SGDLS and YYNGEE. The CDR3 has 13 residues. CDR3 region: CASSPGPTNEQYF. CDR3 DNA: TGTGCCAGCAGCCCGGGACCCACCAACGAGCAGTACTTC.

The table lists this clone with a count of one. The rearrangement joins TRBV10-3 to TRBJ2-7, with D perhaps matching TRBD1 or TRBD2 (5 bases each). The V gene lost 7 bases and the J gene lost 6 bases, with 16 bases spanning the gap. The CDR3 spans 13 residues. Germline CDR1 ENHRY, CDR2 SYGVKD. CDR3 coding DNA: TGTGCCATCACCCAGGGCAGCGGTTCCGAGCAGTACTTC. Residues: CAITQGSGSEQYF.

The chain combines TRBV19 with TRBJ1-1; possible D gene TRBD1, 6 bases. V lost 7 bases and J 7 bases, leaving 13 bases between the germline ends. Germline V gene sequence: CDR1 LNHDA, CDR2 SQIVND (reference sequence). This CDR3 has 12 amino acids. CDR3 residues: CASKDSGNEAFF. Here the CDR3 DNA reads TGTGCCAGTAAGGACAGTGGAAATGAAGCTTTCTTT.

The gene calls are TRBV5-1 and TRBJ2-2; the D gene is possibly TRBD1 (5 bases). CDR3 length: 14 residues. V gave up 3 bases and J gave up 6 bases, with 12 bases separating them. CDR1 is SGHRS and CDR2 is YFSETQ in the germline V gene. This CDR3 reads CASSWGPGSGELFF. The CDR3 nucleotides are TGCGCCAGCAGCTGGGGCCCAGGGTCCGGGGAGCTGTTTTTT.

The chain has TRBV2 and TRBJ1-1; D unresolved. Trimming removed 4 bases at V and 8 bases at J, with 17 bases between. Per the germline V gene, CDR1 is SNHLY and CDR2 is FYNNEI. This CDR3 has 14 amino acids. In DNA, the CDR3 is TGTGCCAGCAGTGTGAGGTCTATTTCGTCGGAAGCTTTCTTT. Translating it yields CASSVRSISSEAFF.

The genes are TRBV19 and TRBJ2-6; 15 bases align to TRBD2. V gave up 0 bases and J gave up 3 bases; unmatched junction bases: 3. This CDR3 contains 19 residues. Germline V gene sequence: CDR1 LNHDA, CDR2 SQIVND (reference sequence). The CDR3 is CASSIEGLAGGGGANVLTF. In DNA, the CDR3 is TGTGCCAGTAGTATAGAGGGACTAGCGGGGGGTGGTGGGGCCAACGTCCTGACTTTC.

This chain connects TRBV27 to TRBJ2-7; 7 nucleotides line up with TRBD1. V gave up 2 bases and J gave up 7 bases; unmatched junction bases: 8. There are 14 residues in the CDR3. Looked up from germline, CDR1 is MNHEY and CDR2 is SMNVEV (reference sequence). Here the CDR3 reads CASSLEQGRGEQYF. In nucleotides, the CDR3 is TGTGCCAGCAGTTTAGAACAGGGCAGGGGGGAGCAGTACTTC.

V is TRBV7-6 and J is TRBJ1-1; TRBD1 might be the D (6 bases). The CDR3 length is 13 residues. V lost 4 bases to trimming and J lost 2 bases, with 8 bases between them. Per the germline V gene, CDR1 is SGHVS and CDR2 is FNYEAQ. In DNA, the CDR3 is TGTGCCAGCAGCTCTGGGACAAACACTGAAGCTTTCTTT. Residues: CASSSGTNTEAFF.

The V gene is TRBV5-1, the J gene TRBJ2-3, with unresolved D. Trimming removed 4 bases from V and 1 base from J, with 7 bases in between. Germline values: CDR1 SGHRS, CDR2 YFSETQ. This CDR3 comprises 13 residues. DNA for the CDR3: TGCGCCAGCAGCCTGTGGGGCACAGATACGCAGTATTTT. The encoded protein is CASSLWGTDTQYF.